The rows below give T cell receptor beta chains drawn from one sample of a study of chemoradiotherapy in HPV16-positive cancers. The assay was immunoSEQ multiplex PCR, and TCRdb's table has in-frame clones only and misses some. The repertoire holds fewer than 25,000 clones, with roughly 92% as singletons. The sample was blood, taken from a patient who underwent chemoradiotherapy. The receptors stem from a human donor with HPV-associated anogenital cancer. The CDR3 runs from the conserved cysteine through the conserved F or W. The D gene is left open where the match is weak. Clone size, where shown, is once, few, many, or a class for clones that have expanded.

TRBV4-3	TRBD1	TRBJ2-5	-	TGCGCCAGCAGCCAAGTGGACAGGGGGCTTCATGAGACCCAGTACTTC	CASSQVDRGLHETQYF
TRBV18	TRBD1	TRBJ1-2	once	TGTGCCAGCTCACCACCGCAGGGGGATGGCTACACCTTC	CASSPPQGDGYTF
TRBV6-5	-	TRBJ2-7	-	TGTGCCAGCAACCCCCCCGGGACTCGGGGAAACGAGCAGTACTTC	CASNPPGTRGNEQYF
TRBV9	TRBD2	TRBJ2-7	-	TGTGCCAGCAGCGCCTTAGCGGGACCCTACGAGCAGTACTTC	CASSALAGPYEQYF
TRBV15	TRBD1	TRBJ1-2	-	TGTGCCACCAGCAGGGACAGGGATTCCTATGGCTACACCTTC	CATSRDRDSYGYTF
TRBV4-1	-	TRBJ1-5	-	TGCGCCAGCAGCTGGGGACCACGACAGCCCCAGCATTTT	CASSWGPRQPQHF
TRBV7-6	-	TRBJ1-2	-	TGTGCCAGCAGCTTAGCCCCTAGGGAGCACGGGGCCGGCGGCTATGGCTACACCTTC	CASSLAPREHGAGGYGYTF
TRBV25-1	-	TRBJ1-4	-	TGTGCCAGCAGACTCTCCGGGAAACTGTTTTTT	CASRLSGKLFF
TRBV4-3	-	TRBJ2-7	-	TGCGCCAGCAGCCAAGAATTCGGGGCTATCTCCTACGAGCAGTACTTC	CASSQEFGAISYEQYF
TRBV7-9	-	TRBJ1-1	-	TGTGCCAGCAGCTTGAACACTGAAGCTTTCTTT	CASSLNTEAFF
TRBV7-9	-	TRBJ1-1	-	TGTGCCAGCAGCCCGGGGGGCCCTCGCGACACTGAAGCTTTCTTT	CASSPGGPRDTEAFF
TRBV28	-	TRBJ2-2	-	TGTGCCAGCAGTTTATCACCCTATACCGACACCGGGGAGCTGTTTTTT	CASSLSPYTDTGELFF
TRBV6-1	-	TRBJ2-3	once	TGTGCCAGCAGTCTCCGGGACACAGATACGCAGTATTTT	CASSLRDTDTQYF
TRBV2	-	TRBJ2-5	-	TGTGCCAGCAGTCGGACCTGGGAGACCCAGTACTTC	CASSRTWETQYF
TRBV15	TRBD2	TRBJ2-1	-	TGTGCCACCAGCGGGCCTAGCGGGAGGCGCAATGAGCAGTTCTTC	CATSGPSGRRNEQFF
TRBV7-6	-	TRBJ1-1	-	TGTGCCAGCAGCTTAGCGATCGGGGGAGACACTGAAGCTTTCTTT	CASSLAIGGDTEAFF
TRBV21-1	-	TRBJ2-5	-	TGTGCCAGCAGCAAAGGGGGGGCTAGCTGGGGACAAGAGACCCAGTACTTC	CASSKGGASWGQETQYF
TRBV12-5	TRBD1	TRBJ2-3	-	TGTGCTAGTGGTTTGGTACTGGGACAGGGGGCCCCTAGCACAGATACGCAGTATTTT	CASGLVLGQGAPSTDTQYF
TRBV27	TRBD2	TRBJ2-5	-	TGTGCCAACCCGGGGGGGGGAAACTTC	CANPGGGNF
TRBV27	TRBD1	TRBJ1-4	-	TGTGCCAGCAGTTCGGACAGGGGCAAAAAACTGTTTTTT	CASSSDRGKKLFF
TRBV28	-	TRBJ2-5	once	TGTGCCAGCAGATCCCCGGGGGTAGAGACCCAGTACTTC	CASRSPGVETQYF
TRBV19	TRBD1	TRBJ2-2	-	TGTGCCAGTAATGGGTGGGGCCCGGGACAGGGGGCGTTCGGGGAGCTGTTTTTT	CASNGWGPGQGAFGELFF
TRBV19	-	TRBJ2-1	-	TGTGCCAGTAGTATCAGTCAGGGGTACAATGAGCAGTTCTTC	CASSISQGYNEQFF
TRBV28	-	TRBJ1-2	-	TGTGCCAGCAACCCAACCCTCGGACGTGCAAGCGGCTACACCTTC	CASNPTLGRASGYTF
TRBV5-1	-	TRBJ1-4	-	TGCGCCAGCAGCGTAGGGACCGCTGATGAAAAACTGTTTTTT	CASSVGTADEKLFF
TRBV7-6	-	TRBJ2-2	once	TGTGCCAGCAGCTCGCAGGGAGGTCCCGGGGAGCTGTTTTTT	CASSSQGGPGELFF
TRBV6-5	-	TRBJ1-5	-	TGTGCCAGCGGGCCTCATAGCAATCAGCCCCAGCATTTT	CASGPHSNQPQHF
TRBV6-6	-	TRBJ2-4	-	TGTGCCAGCAGTTACGGGGCCACCCGGGGAAACATTCAGTACTTC	CASSYGATRGNIQYF
TRBV7-2	-	TRBJ2-7	-	TGTGCCAGCAGCTTAGCTGTCGGTGCATCCTACGAGCAGTACTTC	CASSLAVGASYEQYF
TRBV5-1	TRBD2	TRBJ2-3	-	TGCGCCAGCAGCTGGAGGACTAGCGGGAGGTCGACAGATACGCAGTATTTT	CASSWRTSGRSTDTQYF
TRBV6-1	-	TRBJ2-7	-	TGTGCCACCCGACGGACCTACGAGCAGTACTTC	CATRRTYEQYF
TRBV9	TRBD1	TRBJ2-2	-	TGTGCCAGCAGCGGGCTCAGGACAGGGAGCACCGGGGAGCTGTTTTTT	CASSGLRTGSTGELFF
TRBV6-5	-	TRBJ1-2	-	TGTGCCAGCAGTTACAGCGGGGGGGGCTATGGCTACACCTTC	CASSYSGGGYGYTF
TRBV18	-	TRBJ1-2	-	TGTGCCAGCTCACTACCCCCGCAGGCCGCCACCTGGGGCTACACCTTC	CASSLPPQAATWGYTF
TRBV19	TRBD1	TRBJ2-1	-	TGTGCCAGTAGTATGGACAGGAGCTCCTACAATGAGCAGTTCTTC	CASSMDRSSYNEQFF
TRBV28	TRBD1	TRBJ1-6	once	TGTGCCAGCAGTTTGCAGACAGGGGGCGCGGCACCCCTCCACTTT	CASSLQTGGAAPLHF
TRBV7-9	TRBD1	TRBJ1-3	-	TGTGCCAGCAGCTTCCGGGACAGGTTCTCTGGAAACACCATATATTTT	CASSFRDRFSGNTIYF
TRBV4-1	-	TRBJ2-6	-	TGCGCCAGCAGCCAAGTTGAAAAGGGGTCTGGGGCCAACGTCCTGACTTTC	CASSQVEKGSGANVLTF
TRBV4-3	TRBD1	TRBJ1-2	-	TGCGCCAGCAGCCGCCTGGACAGGGGGGACTATGGCTACACCTTC	CASSRLDRGDYGYTF
TRBV7-9	-	TRBJ1-1	-	TGTGCCAGCAGCCGCCCCATGAACACTGAAGCTTTCTTT	CASSRPMNTEAFF
TRBV28	-	TRBJ2-6	-	TGTGCCAGCAGTGGCGGGAAGGCTGGGGCCAACGTCCTGACTTTC	CASSGGKAGANVLTF
TRBV7-9	TRBD1	TRBJ1-2	-	TGTGCCAGCAGCGGGACAGGATATACCTATGGCTACACCTTC	CASSGTGYTYGYTF
TRBV5-1	TRBD1	TRBJ1-4	-	TGCGCCAGCAGCTCAACTCCGGGACAGGCAACTAATGAAAAACTGTTTTTT	CASSSTPGQATNEKLFF
TRBV27	TRBD2	TRBJ2-7	-	TGTGCCAGCAGTTCCCCCGTAGCGGGGGGCTTACCCTACGAGCAGTACTTC	CASSSPVAGGLPYEQYF
TRBV18	-	TRBJ1-5	-	TGTGCCAGCTCATCGGGTATAAGTGGAAATGGCAATCAGCCCCAGCATTTT	CASSSGISGNGNQPQHF
TRBV4-1	-	TRBJ2-7	-	TGCGCCAGCAGCCAATTTCGGGGATCCTACGAGCAGTACTTC	CASSQFRGSYEQYF
TRBV6-5	-	TRBJ2-5	-	TGTGCCAGCAGCAGTCGCCTGGGGGAGACCCAGTACTTC	CASSSRLGETQYF
TRBV6-6	TRBD1	TRBJ2-2	-	TGTGCCAGCGAACCACAGGGGGCTATAAACACCGGGGAGCTGTTTTTT	CASEPQGAINTGELFF
TRBV20-1	TRBD1	TRBJ1-1	-	TGCAGTGCTTCTGAGGGGGCGGAAGCTTTCTTT	CSASEGAEAFF
TRBV29-1	-	TRBJ2-1	once	TGCAGCGTTGATTTTTCTGGCTCCTACAATGAGCAGTTCTTC	CSVDFSGSYNEQFF
TRBV10-3	-	TRBJ2-3	-	TGTGCCATCAGCGTCCCCCACACAGATACGCAGTATTTT	CAISVPHTDTQYF
TRBV18	-	TRBJ2-7	-	TGTGCCAGCTCCTCAGGGGAGCGGAGATCCTACGAGCAGTACTTC	CASSSGERRSYEQYF
TRBV7-3	TRBD2	TRBJ2-5	once	TGTGCCAGCAGCCTAGCGGGGCCCCAAGAGACCCAGTACTTC	CASSLAGPQETQYF
TRBV28	TRBD1	TRBJ1-5	-	TGTGCCAGCAGTCACAGGGGTCTCGGCAATCAGCCCCAGCATTTT	CASSHRGLGNQPQHF
TRBV18	TRBD1	TRBJ1-1	-	TGTGCCAGCTCACCGGACAGGGTGAACACTGAAGCTTTCTTT	CASSPDRVNTEAFF